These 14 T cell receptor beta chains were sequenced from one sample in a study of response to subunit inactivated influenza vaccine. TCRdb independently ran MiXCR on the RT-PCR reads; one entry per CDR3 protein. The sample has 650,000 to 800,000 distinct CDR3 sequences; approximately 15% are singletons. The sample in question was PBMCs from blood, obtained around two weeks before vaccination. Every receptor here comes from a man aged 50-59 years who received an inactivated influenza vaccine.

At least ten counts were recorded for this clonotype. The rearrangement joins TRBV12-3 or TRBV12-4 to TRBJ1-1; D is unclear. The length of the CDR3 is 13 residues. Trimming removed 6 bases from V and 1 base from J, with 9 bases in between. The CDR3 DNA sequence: TGTGCCAGCAGGCCAAATCAGAACACTGAAGCTTTCTTT. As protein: CASRPNQNTEAFF.

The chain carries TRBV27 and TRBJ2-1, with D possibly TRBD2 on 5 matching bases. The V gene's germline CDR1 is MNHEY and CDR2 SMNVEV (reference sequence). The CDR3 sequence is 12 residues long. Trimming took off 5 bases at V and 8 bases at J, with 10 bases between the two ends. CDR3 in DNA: TGTGCCAGCAGTCCCTCTAGCTATGAGCAGTTCTTC. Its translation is CASSPSSYEQFF.

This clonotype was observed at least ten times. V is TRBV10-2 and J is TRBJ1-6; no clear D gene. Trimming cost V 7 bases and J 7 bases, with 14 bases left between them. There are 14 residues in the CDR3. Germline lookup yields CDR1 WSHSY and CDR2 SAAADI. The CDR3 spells CASTAASQNSPLHF. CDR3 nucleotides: TGCGCCAGCACGGCAGCTTCCCAAAATTCACCCCTCCACTTT.

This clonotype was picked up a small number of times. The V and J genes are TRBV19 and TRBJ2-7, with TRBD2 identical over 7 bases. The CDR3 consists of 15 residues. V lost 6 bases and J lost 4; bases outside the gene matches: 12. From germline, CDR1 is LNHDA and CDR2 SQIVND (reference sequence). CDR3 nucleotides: TGTGCCAGTAGCCCCGACTCCGGGGGGAAGTACGAGCAGTACTTC. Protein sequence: CASSPDSGGKYEQYF. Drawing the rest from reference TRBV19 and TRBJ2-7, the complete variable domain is DGGITQSPKYLFRKEGQNVTLSCEQNLNHDAMYWYRQDPGQGLRLIYYSQIVNDFQKGDIAEGYSVSREKKESFPLTVTSAQKNPTAFYLCASSPDSGGKYEQYFGPGTRLTVT.

CDR3 in DNA: TGTGCCAGCAGTACCCCGAGGACAGGGGGCTCGGAGACCCAGTACTTC. Translation: CASSTPRTGGSETQYF. The rearrangement uses TRBV2 and TRBJ2-5, with 11 bases fitting TRBD1. Trimming took 5 bases from V and 5 from J; bases not matched to a gene: 10. The germline gives CDR1 SNHLY, CDR2 FYNNEI. The CDR3 loop spans 16 amino acids.

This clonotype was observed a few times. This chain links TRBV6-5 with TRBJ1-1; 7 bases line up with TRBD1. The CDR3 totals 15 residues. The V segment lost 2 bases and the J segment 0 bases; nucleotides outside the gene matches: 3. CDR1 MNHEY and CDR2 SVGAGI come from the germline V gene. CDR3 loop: CASSYGTDMNTEAFF. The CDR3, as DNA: TGTGCCAGCAGTTACGGGACAGATATGAACACTGAAGCTTTCTTT.

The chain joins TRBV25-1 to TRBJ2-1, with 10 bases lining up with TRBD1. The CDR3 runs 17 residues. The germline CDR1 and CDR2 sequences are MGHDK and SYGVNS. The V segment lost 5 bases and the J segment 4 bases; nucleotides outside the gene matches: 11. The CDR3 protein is CASSSTPGQGSYNEQFF. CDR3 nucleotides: TGTGCCAGCAGTAGCACCCCGGGACAGGGGTCTTACAATGAGCAGTTCTTC.

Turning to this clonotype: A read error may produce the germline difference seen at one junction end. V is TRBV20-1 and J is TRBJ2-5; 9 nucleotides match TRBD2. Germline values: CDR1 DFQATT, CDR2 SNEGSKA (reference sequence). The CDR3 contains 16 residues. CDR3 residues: CCARASLAGGQETQYF. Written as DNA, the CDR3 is TGCTGTGCTAGGGCCTCACTAGCGGGTGGGCAAGAGACCCAGTACTTC.

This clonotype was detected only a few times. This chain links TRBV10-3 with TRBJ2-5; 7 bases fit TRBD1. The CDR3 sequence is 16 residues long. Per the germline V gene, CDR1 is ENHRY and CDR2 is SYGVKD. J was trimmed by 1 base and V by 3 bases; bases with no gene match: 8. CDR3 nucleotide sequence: TGTGCCATCAGTGAATATTCAGGGGGTGCCCAAGAGACCCAGTACTTC. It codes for CAISEYSGGAQETQYF.

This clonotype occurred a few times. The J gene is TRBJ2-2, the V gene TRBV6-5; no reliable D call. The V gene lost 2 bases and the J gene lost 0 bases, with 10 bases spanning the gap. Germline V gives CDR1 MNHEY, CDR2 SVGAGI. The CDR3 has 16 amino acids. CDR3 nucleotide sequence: TGTGCCAGCAGTTACGGCAGCCTCGCGAACACCGGGGAGCTGTTTTTT. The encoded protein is CASSYGSLANTGELFF.

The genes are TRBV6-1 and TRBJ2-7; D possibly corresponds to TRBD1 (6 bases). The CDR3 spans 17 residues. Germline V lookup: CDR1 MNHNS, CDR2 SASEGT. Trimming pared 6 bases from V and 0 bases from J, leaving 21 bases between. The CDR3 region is CASSQTGPGHISYEQYF. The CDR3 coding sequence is TGTGCCAGCAGCCAGACGGGGCCGGGACATATCTCCTACGAGCAGTACTTC.

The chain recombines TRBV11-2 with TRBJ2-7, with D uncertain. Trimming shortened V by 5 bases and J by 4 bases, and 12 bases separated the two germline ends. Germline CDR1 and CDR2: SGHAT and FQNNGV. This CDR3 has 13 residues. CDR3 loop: CASSPVLLYEQYF. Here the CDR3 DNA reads TGTGCCAGCAGCCCAGTTCTCCTATACGAGCAGTACTTC.

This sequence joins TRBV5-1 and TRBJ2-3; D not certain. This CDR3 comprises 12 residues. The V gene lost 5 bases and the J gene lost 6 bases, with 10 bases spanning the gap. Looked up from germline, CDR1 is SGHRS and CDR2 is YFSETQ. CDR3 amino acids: CASRTDGDTQYF. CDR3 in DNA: TGCGCCAGCAGAACTGATGGGGATACGCAGTATTTT.

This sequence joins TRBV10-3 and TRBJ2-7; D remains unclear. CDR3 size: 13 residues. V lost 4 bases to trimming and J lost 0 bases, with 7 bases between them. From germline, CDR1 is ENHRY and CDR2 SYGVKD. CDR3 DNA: TGTGCCATCAGTGCTACGAGCTCCTACGAGCAGTACTTC. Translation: CAISATSSYEQYF.